The 24 T cell receptor beta chains below were found in one sample sequenced in a study of cytomegalovirus exposure and HLA in healthy donors. The study ran its PCR with 60 Vbeta and 13 Jbeta primers. Sequencing used immunoSEQ multiplex PCR; TCRdb keeps in-frame clones, though not all of them. The top ten clones hold 1.5% to 2% of a sample with some 150,000 clones, roughly three quarters of them seen once. The material sequenced was PBMCs. Receptor source: a woman in her 30s in good health and CMV-seronegative.

The chain uses TRBV2 and TRBJ2-3; TRBD2 matches at 8 bases. Trimming removed 6 bases from V and 2 bases from J; junction bases left unmatched: 10. This CDR3 contains 16 residues. From germline, CDR1 is SNHLY and CDR2 FYNNEI. DNA for the CDR3: TGTGCCAGCAGGATATATCGGGGGGGTATCACAGATACGCAGTATTTT. This gives the protein CASRIYRGGITDTQYF.

The V call is TRBV7-9, the J call TRBJ2-7; 7 bases are a match to TRBD1. The V segment lost 2 bases and the J segment 6 bases; nucleotides outside the gene matches: 4. The length of the CDR3 is 13 residues. CDR1 is SEHNR, CDR2 FQNEAQ, per germline (reference sequence). The CDR3 reads CASSLTTGTEQYV. The CDR3 DNA sequence: TGTGCCAGCAGCTTAACGACAGGGACCGAGCAGTACGTC.

This sequence joins TRBV30 and TRBJ2-5; TRBD2 matches 10 bases. The junction had 7 bases not matched to a gene; V was cut back by 0 bases and J by 6 bases. CDR3 length equals 15 residues. Germline V gene sequence: CDR1 GTSNPN, CDR2 SVGIG (reference sequence). CDR3 loop: CAWSVQSSGGKTQYF. The CDR3 nucleotides read TGTGCCTGGAGTGTACAGTCTAGCGGGGGAAAGACCCAGTACTTC.

The V and J genes are TRBV19 and TRBJ2-6, with no clear D. The V and J ends lost 3 bases and 0 bases respectively, with 9 bases between them. CDR3 length: 16 amino acids. Germline V CDR1 and CDR2: LNHDA, SQIVND (reference sequence). CDR3 bases: TGTGCCAGTAGTATCTTCAGTGTCTCTGGGGCCAACGTCCTGACTTTC. It is translated as CASSIFSVSGANVLTF.

The J gene is TRBJ1-2, the V gene TRBV30; D remains unclear. The CDR3 has 12 amino acids. Trimming removed 2 bases from V and 6 bases from J, with 10 bases in between. Germline V CDR1 and CDR2: GTSNPN, SVGIG (reference sequence). This CDR3 is CAWSRGFNGYTF. In nucleotides, the CDR3 is TGTGCCTGGAGTCGGGGTTTTAATGGCTACACCTTC.

This chain joins TRBV28 and TRBJ1-4, with no clear D. V lost 4 bases and J 6 bases, leaving 18 bases between the germline ends. This CDR3 contains 16 residues. Per germline, CDR1 MDHEN and CDR2 SYDVKM. The CDR3 is CASSSLPGDEDEKLFF. Here the CDR3 DNA reads TGTGCCAGCAGTTCTCTCCCCGGGGATGAGGATGAAAAACTGTTTTTT.

The chain combines TRBV25-1 with TRBJ2-1; TRBD2 aligns across 16 bases. CDR1 is MGHDK and CDR2 is SYGVNS in the germline V gene. With V trimmed by 3 bases and J by 2 bases, 1 base remained unmatched. The CDR3 is 17 amino acids. The chain's CDR3 is CASSEGTSGRAYNEQFF. The CDR3 DNA sequence: TGTGCCAGCAGTGAGGGGACTAGCGGGAGGGCCTACAATGAGCAGTTCTTC. Combining the CDR3 with reference TRBV25-1 and TRBJ2-1 gives the whole variable domain EADIYQTPRYLVIGTGKKITLECSQTMGHDKMYWYQQDPGMELHLIHYSYGVNSTEKGDLSSESTVSRIRTEHFPLTLESARPSHTSQYLCASSEGTSGRAYNEQFFGPGTRLTVL.

CDR3 in amino acids: CANLYSGQGVNINYGYTF. CDR3 nucleotides: TGTGCCAACCTCTATTCGGGACAGGGGGTTAATATTAACTATGGCTACACCTTC. The rearrangement joins TRBV27 to TRBJ1-2; the match to TRBD1 covers 11 bases. J was trimmed by 1 base and V by 10 bases; bases with no gene match: 17. There are 18 residues in the CDR3. Germline values: CDR1 MNHEY, CDR2 SMNVEV (reference sequence).

The chain uses TRBV7-9 and TRBJ2-2, with D possibly being TRBD1 (6 bases). Deletions cut 5 bases from V and 8 bases from J, with 18 bases between. Germline V CDR1 and CDR2: SEHNR, FQNEAQ (reference sequence). CDR3 length: 15 amino acids. The CDR3 loop is CASSRGQYTGGELFF. Here the CDR3 DNA reads TGTGCCAGCAGCCGTGGACAGTACACGGGTGGGGAGCTGTTTTTT.

This sequence joins TRBV14 and TRBJ2-3, with TRBD2 matching 9 bases. With V trimmed by 3 bases and J by 2 bases, 15 bases remained unmatched. The V gene's germline CDR1 is SGHDN and CDR2 FVKESK. CDR3 size: 19 residues. The DNA of the CDR3 is TGTGCCAGCAGCCACCTAAAGGGACTAGCCGGACCCCACACAGATACGCAGTATTTT. It yields the protein CASSHLKGLAGPHTDTQYF.

Remarks on this clone: One end of the junction is discordant with germline, which a read error may explain. Other nucleotide sequences from this sample produce the same CDR3. The chain combines TRBV30 with TRBJ1-2; a possible D gene is TRBD1 (6 bases). Germline-derived CDR1 and CDR2 are GTSNPN and SVGIG (reference sequence). There are 14 residues in the CDR3. CDR3 DNA: TGTGCCTGGAGTAAAAAGGACAGAGCCTATGGCTACACCTTT. Translation gives CAWSKKDRAYGYTF. Supplemented by reference TRBV30 and TRBJ1-2, the full variable domain reads SQTIHQWPATLVQPVGSPLSLECTVEGTSNPNLYWYRQAAGRGLQLLFYSVGIGQISSEVPQNLSASRPQDRQFILSSKKLLLSDSGFYLCAWSKKDRAYGYTFGSGTRLTVV.

V and J are TRBV15 and TRBJ1-4; D is unresolved. V gave up 2 bases and J gave up 8 bases, with 9 bases separating them. Per the germline V gene, CDR1 is LNHNV and CDR2 is YYDKDF (reference sequence). The CDR3 totals 13 residues. Written as DNA, the CDR3 is TGTGCCACCAGCAGAAAGGAGGCGGAAAAACTGTTTTTT. This sequence encodes CATSRKEAEKLFF.

The J gene is TRBJ2-5, the V gene TRBV2, with 16 nucleotides matching TRBD2. The V gene's germline CDR1 is SNHLY and CDR2 FYNNEI. After removal of 4 bases from V and 5 bases from J, the junction contained 7 bases not matched to a gene. CDR3 size: 17 residues. For the CDR3, the DNA is TGTGCCAGCAGTGCTACGAAGGGACTAGCGGGAGGGGAGACCCAGTACTTC. This gives the protein CASSATKGLAGGETQYF.

The rearrangement uses TRBV18 and TRBJ1-3; D may be TRBD1 (5 bases). Germline V gives CDR1 KGHSH, CDR2 LQKENI. Trimming stripped 0 bases from V and 4 bases from J, with 10 bases between. The CDR3 runs 15 residues. The CDR3 DNA reads TGTGCCAGCTCACCACCGACCGGGGGAGGAAACACCATATATTTT. Its translation is CASSPPTGGGNTIYF.

The chain carries TRBV5-1 and TRBJ2-7; 7 positions agree with TRBD1. CDR3 length: 14 amino acids. Trimming removed 4 bases from V and 6 bases from J; junction bases left unmatched: 10. The germline CDR1 and CDR2 sequences are SGHRS and YFSETQ. The CDR3 region is CASSPGTARSEQYF. The CDR3 region has the DNA TGCGCCAGCAGCCCCGGGACAGCTCGATCCGAGCAGTACTTC.

This chain links TRBV5-1 with TRBJ2-3, with D perhaps matching TRBD2 (6 bases). CDR3 length: 15 residues. CDR1 and CDR2 (germline): SGHRS, YFSETQ. V was shortened by 0 bases and J by 1 base, with 9 bases between the two germline ends. The CDR3 DNA follows: TGCGCCAGCAGCTTGGCGGGGGATGGCACAGATACGCAGTATTTT. Translation gives CASSLAGDGTDTQYF.

The chain employs TRBV6-5 and TRBJ2-1; TRBD2 matches 12 bases. The J segment lost 3 bases and the V segment lost 6 bases, leaving 3 bases of the junction unmatched. This CDR3 contains 15 residues. Germline V gene sequence: CDR1 MNHEY, CDR2 SVGAGI. In DNA, the CDR3 is TGTGCCAGCAGCCCTAGCGGGGGGGTCTACAATGAGCAGTTCTTC. Translated: CASSPSGGVYNEQFF.

V and J are TRBV19 and TRBJ2-5; 9 nucleotides align to TRBD2. The CDR3 sequence is 15 residues long. The J segment lost 1 base and the V segment lost 2 bases, leaving 2 bases of the junction unmatched. Germline V lookup: CDR1 LNHDA, CDR2 SQIVND (reference sequence). The CDR3: CASSILTSGQETQYF. The CDR3 DNA sequence: TGTGCCAGTAGTATACTGACTAGCGGCCAAGAGACCCAGTACTTC.

This clone was observed a single time. Mismatch with germline at one junction end may stem from a read error. The V call is TRBV27, the J call TRBJ2-3; 8 bases match TRBD1. Germline CDR1 is MNHEY and CDR2 is SMNVEV (reference sequence). This CDR3 region has 17 residues. CDR3 nucleotides: TGTGCCAGCAGTGCCTGGACAGGGTCCCGTAGCACAGGTACGCAGTATTTT. Translation: CASSAWTGSRSTGTQYF.

This clone was counted once. The rearrangement uses TRBV11-2 and TRBJ2-1, with D tentatively TRBD2 (5 bases). CDR3 length: 13 amino acids. V lost 5 bases to trimming and J lost 10 bases, with 15 bases between them. Germline values: CDR1 SGHAT, CDR2 FQNNGV. The CDR3 sequence: CASSLGLTLEQFF. CDR3 DNA sequence: TGTGCCAGCAGCCTAGGACTGACCTTGGAGCAGTTCTTC.

This clone was found once. The rearrangement uses TRBV2 and TRBJ2-7, with 8 nucleotides matching TRBD1. The trim removed 5 bases at V and 0 bases at J, leaving 6 bases unmatched. Germline CDR1 is SNHLY and CDR2 is FYNNEI. There are 15 residues in the CDR3. Written as DNA, the CDR3 is TGTGCCAGCAGTCCCGGGACAGGTAGCTCCTACGAGCAGTACTTC. Its translation: CASSPGTGSSYEQYF. Complete variable domain (other parts from reference TRBV2 and TRBJ2-7): EPEVTQTPSHQVTQMGQEVILRCVPISNHLYFYWYRQILGQKVEFLVSFYNNEISEKSEIFDDQFSVERPDGSNFTLKIRSTKLEDSAMYFCASSPGTGSSYEQYFGPGTRLTVT.

This clone was counted between two and nine times. The gene calls are TRBV15 and TRBJ2-1; 12 bases fit TRBD1. The J segment lost 7 bases and the V segment lost 5 bases, leaving 3 bases of the junction unmatched. CDR1 and CDR2 (germline): LNHNV, YYDKDF (reference sequence). The CDR3 loop spans 14 amino acids. The chain's CDR3 is CATSGTGGRNEQFF. The DNA for the CDR3 is TGTGCCACCAGCGGGACAGGGGGCAGGAATGAGCAGTTCTTC.

The V call is TRBV7-6, the J call TRBJ2-3; 15 nucleotides match TRBD2. V dropped 3 bases and J dropped 2; count of bases not matched to a gene: 12. The CDR3 runs to 20 residues. The germline V gene encodes CDR1 SGHVS and CDR2 FNYEAQ. CDR3 nucleotide sequence: TGTGCCAGCAGCTTCCCCGGACTAGCGGGGGGGCCTGGTATCACAGATACGCAGTATTTT. Translation gives CASSFPGLAGGPGITDTQYF.

The chain couples TRBV19 to TRBJ2-3; 7 bases fit TRBD1. Trimming removed 6 bases from V and 5 bases from J; junction bases left unmatched: 5. Germline loops: CDR1 LNHDA, CDR2 SQIVND (reference sequence). The CDR3 is 13 residues long. DNA of the CDR3: TGTGCCAGTAGACGACAGGGTGAAGATACGCAGTATTTT. Its protein product is CASRRQGEDTQYF.